This passage covers 24 T cell receptor beta chains from one sample sequenced in a study of shared clonotypes between healthy human individuals. The assay was immunoSEQ multiplex PCR, and TCRdb's table has in-frame clones only and misses some. The sample carries about 2.3 million clones, around 92% recorded once. The specimen sequenced was naive CD4+ T cells from PBMCs. This sample's subset: CD45RA+ positively selected. These receptor sequences come from a young man in good health. Some clones in this sample may be carry-over from other donors' samples.

The rearrangement uses TRBV4-2 and TRBJ2-7, with 7 bases fitting TRBD2. CDR1 and CDR2 (germline): LGHNA, YNFKEQ. The length of the CDR3 is 15 residues. With 2 bases clipped from V and 3 bases from J, the junction kept 7 bases outside the gene matches. CDR3 DNA sequence: TGTGCCAGCAGCCAACCGGGGACTAAAAACTACGAGCAGTACTTC. It yields the protein CASSQPGTKNYEQYF.

This chain joins TRBV28 and TRBJ1-5; D remains unclear. V was shortened by 6 bases and J by 3 bases, with 9 bases between the two germline ends. Germline V gene data show CDR1 as MDHEN and CDR2 as SYDVKM. The CDR3 sequence is 13 residues long. The CDR3 here is CASRADPNQPQHF. The CDR3 DNA reads as TGTGCCAGCAGAGCCGACCCCAATCAGCCCCAGCATTTT.

The chain uses TRBV6-4 and TRBJ1-1, with D unresolved. This CDR3 region has 13 residues. The germline V and J ends were trimmed by 4 bases and 1 base, with 7 bases remaining between them. Germline V CDR1 and CDR2: MRHNA, SNTAGT. In nucleotides, the CDR3 is TGTGCCAGCAGTGCTTGGCAGAACACTGAAGCTTTCTTT. Protein product: CASSAWQNTEAFF.

V is TRBV11-3 and J is TRBJ2-7; 9 bases match TRBD1. Germline-derived CDR1 and CDR2 are SGHNT and YENEEA. CDR3 size: 16 residues. Trimming removed 1 base from V and 3 bases from J; junction bases left unmatched: 7. In nucleotides, the CDR3 is TGTGCCAGCAGCTTAGGTCCGGGACAGGGAATCTACGAGCAGTACTTC. Translation gives CASSLGPGQGIYEQYF.

This clone is a singleton in its sample. The V call is TRBV5-1, the J call TRBJ1-1, with D possibly TRBD1 on 6 matching bases. The CDR3 loop spans 14 amino acids. Germline loops: CDR1 SGHRS, CDR2 YFSETQ. Trimming pared 3 bases from V and 3 bases from J, leaving 12 bases between. CDR3 sequence: CASSSGTPDTEAFF. The DNA of the CDR3 is TGCGCCAGCAGCTCAGGGACACCAGACACTGAAGCTTTCTTT.

The chain is built from TRBV6-1 and TRBJ1-1; maybe TRBD1 (6 bases). The ends were cut back, 8 bases at V and 0 bases at J, with 16 bases in the middle. CDR1 is MNHNS and CDR2 is SASEGT in the germline V gene. CDR3 size: 15 residues. The CDR3 DNA sequence: TGTGCCAGCGGGGGGCCAGGGGACGTGAACACTGAAGCTTTCTTT. Residues: CASGGPGDVNTEAFF.

This clone was seen a single time. The genes are TRBV2 and TRBJ2-7; 8 bases agree with TRBD1. Germline V gives CDR1 SNHLY, CDR2 FYNNEI. CDR3 size: 14 residues. V lost 4 bases, J lost 3 bases, and 5 bases stayed unmatched. The DNA for the CDR3 is TGTGCCAGCAGTGCCCGGACAGGGAACTACGAGCAGTACTTC. Protein product: CASSARTGNYEQYF.

Comment on this clone: At one end, the junction sequence differs from germline, possibly due to a read error. This sequence joins TRBV19 and TRBJ2-5; D gene unclear. The germline V gene encodes CDR1 LNHDA and CDR2 SQIVND (reference sequence). The CDR3 runs 12 residues. The CDR3 DNA is TGTGCCAGTATGATGGGCCAAGGGACCCAGTACTTC. This codes for CASMMGQGTQYF.

The rearrangement uses TRBV19 and TRBJ1-1, with D uncertain. The germline V gene encodes CDR1 LNHDA and CDR2 SQIVND (reference sequence). This CDR3 is built from 15 residues. The V gene lost 9 bases and the J gene lost 0 bases, with 17 bases spanning the gap. The DNA for the CDR3 is TGTGCCAGCACGCGTTCGATTGTTGTGAACACTGAAGCTTTCTTT. Translated: CASTRSIVVNTEAFF.

This clone was seen once. CDR3 protein: CAISGNHFGSFF. CDR3 DNA sequence: TGTGCCATCAGTGGGAACCATTTCGGGTCTTTCTTT. The rearrangement joins TRBV10-3 to TRBJ1-1; D is uncertain. The CDR3 has 12 residues. Trimming removed 4 bases from V and 12 bases from J, with 15 bases in between. Germline V gene lookup returns CDR1 ENHRY and CDR2 SYGVKD.

The genes are TRBV27 and TRBJ1-2; 7 bases align to TRBD1. V dropped 6 bases and J dropped 8; count of bases not matched to a gene: 12. Germline loops: CDR1 MNHEY, CDR2 SMNVEV (reference sequence). The CDR3 extends over 14 amino acids. The CDR3 spells CASSPRETGYGYTF. For the CDR3, the DNA is TGTGCCAGCAGCCCTCGTGAGACAGGGTACGGCTACACCTTC.

The gene calls are TRBV6-1 and TRBJ2-5; 12 nucleotides align to TRBD2. Germline V lookup: CDR1 MNHNS, CDR2 SASEGT. Germline trimming cut 3 bases from V and 4 bases from J; bases unmatched to any gene: 3. The CDR3 sequence is 15 residues long. CDR3: CASSDRGLAGETQYF. CDR3 in DNA: TGTGCCAGCAGTGATAGGGGACTAGCGGGAGAGACCCAGTACTTC.

Only one count was recorded for this clone. The CDR3 DNA reads TGTGCCAGCTTAGACAGACGATTACTCGATACGCAGTATTTT. This codes for CASLDRRLLDTQYF. This chain uses TRBV18 with TRBJ2-3; possible D gene TRBD1, 5 bases. Between the trimmed V and J ends, which lost 7 bases and 6 bases, there was a span of 17 bases. The CDR3 has 14 residues. The germline V gene has CDR1 KGHSH and CDR2 LQKENI.

This sequence joins TRBV7-2 and TRBJ2-1; the match to TRBD2 covers 9 bases. The V gene's germline CDR1 is SGHTA and CDR2 FQGNSA. The V and J ends lost 2 bases and 6 bases, in that order; junction bases with no gene match: 5. The CDR3 is 15 amino acids. DNA for the CDR3: TGTGCCAGCAGCTTACTAGCGGGGCAGGGCAATGAGCAGTTCTTC. As protein: CASSLLAGQGNEQFF.

V is TRBV5-1 and J is TRBJ1-2; the D gene is possibly TRBD1 (5 bases). The germline V and J ends were trimmed by 0 bases and 8 bases, with 11 bases remaining between them. Germline CDR1 is SGHRS and CDR2 is YFSETQ. The CDR3 consists of 13 residues. The CDR3 reads CASSLGQLVGYTF. The CDR3 nucleotides read TGCGCCAGCAGCTTGGGACAGTTAGTGGGCTACACCTTC. Together with reference TRBV5-1 and TRBJ1-2, the CDR3 gives the full variable domain: KAGVTQTPRYLIKTRGQQVTLSCSPISGHRSVSWYQQTPGQGLQFLFEYFSETQRNKGNFPGRFSGRQFSNSRSEMNVSTLELGDSALYLCASSLGQLVGYTFGSGTRLTVV.

J is TRBJ2-3 and V is TRBV2, with TRBD2 identical over 7 bases. The V gene end was trimmed by 0 bases and the J gene end by 6 bases; junction bases not matched to a gene: 6. Germline V gene lookup returns CDR1 SNHLY and CDR2 FYNNEI. CDR3 size: 15 residues. The CDR3 protein is CASSEAGGPWDTQYF. The CDR3 DNA sequence: TGTGCCAGCAGTGAAGCGGGAGGGCCGTGGGATACGCAGTATTTT.

This clone was found once. The chain employs TRBV7-6 and TRBJ1-3; no definite D call. The CDR3 is 15 residues long. The V gene's germline CDR1 is SGHVS and CDR2 FNYEAQ. The germline V and J ends were trimmed by 6 bases and 3 bases, with 15 bases remaining between them. This CDR3 reads CASSVGSKGGNTIYF. In nucleotides, the CDR3 is TGTGCCAGCAGTGTGGGAAGTAAAGGTGGAAACACCATATATTTT.

The rearrangement joins TRBV19 to TRBJ2-3, with 11 nucleotides matching TRBD2. Germline assignment: CDR1 LNHDA and CDR2 SQIVND (reference sequence). Trimming at V came to 7 bases and at J to 2 bases, leaving 5 bases not matched to a gene. The CDR3 loop spans 15 amino acids. The CDR3 DNA reads as TGTGCCAGTACCCGGACTAGCGGGTACACAGATACGCAGTATTTT. Translating it yields CASTRTSGYTDTQYF.

This clone was recorded only once. V usage is TRBV11-3 and J usage is TRBJ2-2; 7 nucleotides align to TRBD2. The CDR3 length is 15 residues. Unmatched junction bases numbered 5, after V lost 2 bases and J lost 5 bases. Germline CDR1 SGHNT, CDR2 YENEEA. The CDR3 reads CASSLIPGGTGELFF. The CDR3 DNA reads TGTGCCAGCAGCTTAATTCCGGGAGGTACCGGGGAGCTGTTTTTT. Full variable domain (remainder filled in from reference TRBV11-3 and TRBJ2-2): EAGVVQSPRYKIIEKKQPVAFWCNPISGHNTLYWYLQNLGQGPELLIRYENEEAVDDSQLPKDRFSAERLKGVDSTLKIQPAELGDSAVYLCASSLIPGGTGELFFGEGSRLTVL.

This chain uses TRBV4-1 with TRBJ2-5; the D gene is possibly TRBD2 (6 bases). Trimming left V 5 bases short and J 0 bases short, with 13 bases between. Germline V CDR1 and CDR2: MGHRA, YSYEKL. The CDR3 length is 15 residues. For the CDR3, the DNA is TGCGCCAGCAGCAACTACGGGACTTACCAAGAGACCCAGTACTTC. Amino acids: CASSNYGTYQETQYF.

This chain's CDR3 is CSVGTDTDTQYF. In nucleotides, the CDR3 is TGCAGCGTTGGGACGGACACAGATACGCAGTATTTT. This chain connects TRBV29-1 to TRBJ2-3; D is unresolved. Per germline, CDR1 SQVTM and CDR2 ANQGSEA. CDR3 length: 12 amino acids. V shed 4 bases and J shed 2 bases, with 7 bases lying between them.

The rearrangement uses TRBV27 and TRBJ2-5; TRBD2 matches 8 bases. CDR3 size: 13 residues. Germline CDR1 and CDR2: MNHEY and SMNVEV (reference sequence). The ends lost 5 bases at V and 5 bases at J; junction bases unmatched: 4. The CDR3 protein is CASSKRERETQYF. The CDR3 DNA reads as TGTGCCAGCAGTAAGCGGGAGAGGGAGACCCAGTACTTC.

The chain carries TRBV6-6 and TRBJ2-3, with 11 bases matching TRBD1. V shed 6 bases, J shed 4 bases, and the junction held 6 bases outside the gene matches. Per germline, CDR1 MNHNY and CDR2 SVGAGI (reference sequence). The CDR3 loop spans 15 amino acids. CDR3 sequence (DNA): TGTGCCAGCAGGGGACAGGGGGTCCTCGCAGATACGCAGTATTTT. Its translation is CASRGQGVLADTQYF.

The genes are TRBV6-6 and TRBJ2-1; TRBD1 matches 8 bases. Trimming removed 4 bases from V and 5 bases from J; junction bases left unmatched: 10. CDR1 is MNHNY, CDR2 SVGAGI, per germline (reference sequence). The CDR3 totals 16 residues. The CDR3 coding sequence is TGTGCCAGCAGTTCACCAACCCGGGACAGGCACAATGAGCAGTTCTTC. This codes for CASSSPTRDRHNEQFF.